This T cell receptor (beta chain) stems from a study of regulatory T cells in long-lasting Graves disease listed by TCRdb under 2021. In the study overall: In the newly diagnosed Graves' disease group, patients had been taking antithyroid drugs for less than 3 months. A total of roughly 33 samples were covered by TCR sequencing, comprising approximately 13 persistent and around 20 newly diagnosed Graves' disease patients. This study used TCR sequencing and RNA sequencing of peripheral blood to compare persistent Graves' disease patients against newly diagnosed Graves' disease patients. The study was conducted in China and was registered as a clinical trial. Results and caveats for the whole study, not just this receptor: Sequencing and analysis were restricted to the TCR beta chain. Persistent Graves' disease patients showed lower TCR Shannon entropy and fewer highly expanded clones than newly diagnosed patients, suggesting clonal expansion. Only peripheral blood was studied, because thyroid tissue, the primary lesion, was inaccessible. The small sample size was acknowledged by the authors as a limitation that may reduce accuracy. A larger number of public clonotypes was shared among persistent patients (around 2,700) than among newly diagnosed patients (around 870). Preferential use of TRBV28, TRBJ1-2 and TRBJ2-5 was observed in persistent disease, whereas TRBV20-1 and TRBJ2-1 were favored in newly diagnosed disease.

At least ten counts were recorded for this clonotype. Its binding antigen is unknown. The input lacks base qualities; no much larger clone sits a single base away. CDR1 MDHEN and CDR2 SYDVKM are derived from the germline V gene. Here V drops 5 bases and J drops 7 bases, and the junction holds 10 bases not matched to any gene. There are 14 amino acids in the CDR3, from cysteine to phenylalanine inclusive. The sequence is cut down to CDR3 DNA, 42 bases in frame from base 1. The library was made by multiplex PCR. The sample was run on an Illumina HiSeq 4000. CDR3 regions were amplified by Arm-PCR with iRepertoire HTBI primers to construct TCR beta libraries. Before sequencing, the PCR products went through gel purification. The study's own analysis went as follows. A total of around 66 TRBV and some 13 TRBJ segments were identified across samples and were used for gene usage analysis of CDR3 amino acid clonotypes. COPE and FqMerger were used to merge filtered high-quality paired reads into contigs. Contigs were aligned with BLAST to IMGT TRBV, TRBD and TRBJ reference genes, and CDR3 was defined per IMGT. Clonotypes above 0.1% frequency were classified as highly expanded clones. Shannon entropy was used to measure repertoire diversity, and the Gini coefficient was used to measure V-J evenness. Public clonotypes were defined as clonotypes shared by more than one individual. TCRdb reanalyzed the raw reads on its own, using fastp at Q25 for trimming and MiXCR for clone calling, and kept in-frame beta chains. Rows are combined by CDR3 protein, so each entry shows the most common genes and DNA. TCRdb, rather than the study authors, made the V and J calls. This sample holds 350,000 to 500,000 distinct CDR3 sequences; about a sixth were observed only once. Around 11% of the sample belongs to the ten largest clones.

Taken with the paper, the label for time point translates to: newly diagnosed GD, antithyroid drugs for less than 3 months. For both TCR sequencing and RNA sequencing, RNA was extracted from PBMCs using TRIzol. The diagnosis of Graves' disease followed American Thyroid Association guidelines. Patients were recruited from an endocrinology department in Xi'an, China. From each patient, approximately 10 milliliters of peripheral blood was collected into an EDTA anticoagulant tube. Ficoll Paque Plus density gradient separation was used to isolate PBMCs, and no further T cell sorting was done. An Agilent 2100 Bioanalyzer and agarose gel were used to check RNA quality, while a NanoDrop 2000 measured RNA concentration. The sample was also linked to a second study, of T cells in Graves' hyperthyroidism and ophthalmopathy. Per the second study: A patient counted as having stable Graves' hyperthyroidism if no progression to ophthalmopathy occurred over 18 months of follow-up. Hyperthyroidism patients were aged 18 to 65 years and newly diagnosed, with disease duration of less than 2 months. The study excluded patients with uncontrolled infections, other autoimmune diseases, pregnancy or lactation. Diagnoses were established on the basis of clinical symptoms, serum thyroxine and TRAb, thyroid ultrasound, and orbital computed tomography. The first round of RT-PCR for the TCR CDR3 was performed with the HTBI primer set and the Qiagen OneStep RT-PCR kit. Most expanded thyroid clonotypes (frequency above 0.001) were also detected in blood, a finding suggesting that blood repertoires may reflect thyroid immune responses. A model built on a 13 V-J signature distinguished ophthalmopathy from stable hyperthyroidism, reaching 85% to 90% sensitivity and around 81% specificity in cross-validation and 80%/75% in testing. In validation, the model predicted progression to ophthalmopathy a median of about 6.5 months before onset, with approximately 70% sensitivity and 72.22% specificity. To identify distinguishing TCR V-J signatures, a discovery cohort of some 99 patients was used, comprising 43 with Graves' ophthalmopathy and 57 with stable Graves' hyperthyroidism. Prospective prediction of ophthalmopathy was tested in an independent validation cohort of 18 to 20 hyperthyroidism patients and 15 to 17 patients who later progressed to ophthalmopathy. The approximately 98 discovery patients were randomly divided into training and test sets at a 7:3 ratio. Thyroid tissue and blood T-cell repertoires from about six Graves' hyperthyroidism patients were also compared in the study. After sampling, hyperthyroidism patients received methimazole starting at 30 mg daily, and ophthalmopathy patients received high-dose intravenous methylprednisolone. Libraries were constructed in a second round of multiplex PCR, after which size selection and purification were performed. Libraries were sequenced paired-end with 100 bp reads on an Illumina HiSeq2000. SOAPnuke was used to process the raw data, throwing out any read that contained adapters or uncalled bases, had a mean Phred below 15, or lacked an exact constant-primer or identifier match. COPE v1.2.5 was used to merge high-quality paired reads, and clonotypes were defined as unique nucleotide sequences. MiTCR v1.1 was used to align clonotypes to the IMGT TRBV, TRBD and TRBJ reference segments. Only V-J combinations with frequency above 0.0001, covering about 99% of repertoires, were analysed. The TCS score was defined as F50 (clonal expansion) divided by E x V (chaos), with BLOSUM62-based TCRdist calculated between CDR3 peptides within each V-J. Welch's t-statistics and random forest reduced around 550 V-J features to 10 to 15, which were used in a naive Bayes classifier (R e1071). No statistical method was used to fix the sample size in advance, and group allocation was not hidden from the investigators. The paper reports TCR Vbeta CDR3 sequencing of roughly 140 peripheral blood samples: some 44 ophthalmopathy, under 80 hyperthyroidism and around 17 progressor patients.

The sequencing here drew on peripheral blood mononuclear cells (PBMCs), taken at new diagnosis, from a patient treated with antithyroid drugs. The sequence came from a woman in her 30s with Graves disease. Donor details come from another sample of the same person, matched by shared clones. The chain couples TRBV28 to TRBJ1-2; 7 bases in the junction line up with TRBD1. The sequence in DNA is TGTGCCAGCAGTCCCCTGGTAGGGGGCTCTGGCTACACCTTC. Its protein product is CASSPLVGGSGYTF.